This entry is about one T cell receptor (beta chain). What it binds is not known. The V gene's germline CDR1 is SNHLY and CDR2 FYNNEI. This CDR3 is built from 14 residues. V was shortened by 2 bases and J by 6 bases, with 11 bases between the two germline ends. This sample is drawn from a study of T cells after posttransplantation cyclophosphamide. Findings of the study overall: Skin or GI-infiltrating T cells shared few TRB sequences with blood. Recipient CMV seropositivity and CMV reactivation strongly tracked TRB clonality. Donor-recipient repertoire similarity was low at 1-2 months, rising over year one.

The protocol was immunoSEQ multiplex PCR, while the TCRdb copy is restricted to in-frame clones and leaves out a portion. The sample carries about 12,000 clones, around 2.1% recorded once. Cyclophosphamide on days +3 and +4 followed busulfan-fludarabine conditioning and a marrow graft. The clonotype comes from a young adult male patient who received an allogeneic stem cell transplant from a related donor, was CMV-positive, and had no GVHD. Some T cells may possibly be graft donor cells. Material: PBMCs, obtained after allogeneic stem cell transplant with posttransplant cyclophosphamide. The J gene is TRBJ1-5, the V gene TRBV2; possibly TRBD1 for D (5 bases). CDR3 coding DNA: TGTGCCAGCAGTGAAAGGGGAATCTCTCAGCCCCAGCATTTT. Protein: CASSERGISQPQHF.